What follows are 17 T cell receptor beta chains derived from one specimen sequenced in a study of blood T cell repertoires in COVID-19. Generated by immunoSEQ multiplex PCR, the TCRdb table keeps only in-frame clones and is missing some. Found here are more than 75,000 clones, 88% of them singletons; the top ten hold approximately 5%. Source material: peripheral blood. These receptors originate from an elderly woman with acute or convalescent COVID-19.

V usage is TRBV9 and J usage is TRBJ1-5; 10 bases are shared with TRBD1. CDR1 SGDLS and CDR2 YYNGEE come from the germline V gene. V lost 5 bases to trimming and J lost 4 bases; unmatched junction nucleotides: 3. The CDR3 runs to 14 residues. The CDR3 here is CASSRTGGNQPQHF. In DNA, the CDR3 is TGTGCCAGCAGTCGGACAGGGGGAAATCAGCCCCAGCATTTT.

The V and J genes are TRBV5-1 and TRBJ1-5, with D tentatively TRBD1 (5 bases). The V and J ends lost 0 bases and 4 bases respectively, with 8 bases between them. The CDR3 is 14 residues long. Germline assignment: CDR1 SGHRS and CDR2 YFSETQ. CDR3 in amino acids: CASSLEGFNQPQHF. The CDR3 DNA reads as TGCGCCAGCAGCTTGGAGGGGTTTAATCAGCCCCAGCATTTT. The variable domain in full, completed from reference TRBV5-1 and TRBJ1-5, reads KAGVTQTPRYLIKTRGQQVTLSCSPISGHRSVSWYQQTPGQGLQFLFEYFSETQRNKGNFPGRFSGRQFSNSRSEMNVSTLELGDSALYLCASSLEGFNQPQHFGDGTRLSIL.

J is TRBJ2-5 and V is TRBV18; D may be TRBD2 (5 bases). The CDR3 is 15 residues long. Germline values: CDR1 KGHSH, CDR2 LQKENI. V shed 0 bases and J shed 5 bases, with 13 bases lying between them. The CDR3 sequence: CASSPPTGSGETQYF. CDR3 in DNA: TGTGCCAGCTCACCACCGACGGGATCTGGGGAGACCCAGTACTTC.

This chain joins TRBV11-2 and TRBJ2-3; 9 positions agree with TRBD2. Germline V gives CDR1 SGHAT, CDR2 FQNNGV. With 1 base clipped from V and 6 bases from J, the junction kept 8 bases outside the gene matches. There are 16 residues in the CDR3. CDR3 loop: CASSLGLRREGDTQYF. The CDR3 DNA reads TGTGCCAGCAGCTTAGGCCTTCGGCGGGAGGGGGATACGCAGTATTTT.

The gene calls are TRBV5-1 and TRBJ2-4; 8 bases are a match to TRBD1. The CDR3 totals 13 residues. Germline CDR1 and CDR2: SGHRS and YFSETQ. V gave up 4 bases and J gave up 5 bases; unmatched junction bases: 2. This CDR3 reads CASSLTGENIQYF. The CDR3 coding sequence is TGCGCCAGCAGCCTGACAGGGGAAAACATTCAGTACTTC.

V and J are TRBV30 and TRBJ2-2; TRBD1 is a possible D gene (6 bases). Germline CDR1 GTSNPN, CDR2 SVGIG (reference sequence). The CDR3 is made up of 13 amino acids. V was shortened by 7 bases and J by 3 bases, with 12 bases between the two germline ends. The CDR3 DNA reads TGTGCCTTTGGGGGCTGGGACACCGGGGAGCTGTTTTTT. Protein product: CAFGGWDTGELFF. Supplemented by reference TRBV30 and TRBJ2-2, the full variable domain reads SQTIHQWPATLVQPVGSPLSLECTVEGTSNPNLYWYRQAAGRGLQLLFYSVGIGQISSEVPQNLSASRPQDRQFILSSKKLLLSDSGFYLCAFGGWDTGELFFGEGSRLTVL.

The chain combines TRBV5-6 with TRBJ2-7; D is unresolved. There are 14 residues in the CDR3. Per the germline V gene, CDR1 is SGHDT and CDR2 is YYEEEE. Deletions cut 4 bases from V and 3 bases from J, with 14 bases between. CDR3 protein: CASSRRQVHYEQYF. Here the CDR3 DNA reads TGTGCCAGCAGCCGCCGGCAGGTACACTACGAGCAGTACTTC.

The chain employs TRBV19 and TRBJ1-5; weak D call: TRBD1 (6 bases). CDR3 length equals 15 residues. V was cut by 2 bases and J by 3 bases, with 11 bases left in between. CDR1 and CDR2 (germline): LNHDA, SQIVND (reference sequence). This CDR3 is CASSISAGDNQPQHF. DNA of the CDR3: TGTGCCAGTAGTATATCGGCAGGGGACAATCAGCCCCAGCATTTT.

J is TRBJ1-1 and V is TRBV3-1 (or the pseudogene TRBV3-2), with D hard to call. Germline V gene lookup returns CDR1 LGHDT and CDR2 YNNKEL (reference sequence). Trimming stripped 0 bases from V and 8 bases from J, with 10 bases between. The CDR3 runs to 13 residues. CDR3: CASSQERGEEAFF. The CDR3 region has the DNA TGTGCCAGCAGCCAAGAGAGAGGAGAGGAAGCTTTCTTT.

The rearrangement joins TRBV6-2 or TRBV6-3 to TRBJ1-1, with no clear D. Trimming took 5 bases from V and 3 from J, leaving 13 bases between them. In germline, CDR1 is MNHEY, CDR2 SVGEGT. CDR3 length: 14 residues. The CDR3 DNA is TGTGCCAGCAGTCGAGGACTAGGTGACACTGAAGCTTTCTTT. Amino acid sequence: CASSRGLGDTEAFF.

The chain carries TRBV19 and TRBJ2-6; 8 bases align to TRBD1. Looked up from germline, CDR1 is LNHDA and CDR2 is SQIVND (reference sequence). Trimming took 3 bases from V and 1 from J; bases not matched to a gene: 5. The CDR3 runs 17 residues. CDR3 coding DNA: TGTGCCAGTAGTATCGGGACAGGAGGGTCTGGGGCCAACGTCCTGACTTTC. Its protein is CASSIGTGGSGANVLTF.

This chain links TRBV6-1 with TRBJ2-2; 8 bases align to TRBD2. The germline V gene has CDR1 MNHNS and CDR2 SASEGT. This CDR3 region has 16 residues. With V trimmed by 1 base and J by 5 bases, 6 bases remained unmatched. CDR3 amino acids: CASSEGRGTSTGELFF. The CDR3 bases are TGTGCCAGCAGTGAAGGTCGAGGGACTAGTACCGGGGAGCTGTTTTTT.

This sequence joins TRBV4-1 and TRBJ2-3; 12 positions match TRBD2. The junction had 3 bases not matched to a gene; V was cut back by 2 bases and J by 3 bases. The CDR3 is made up of 16 amino acids. The germline V gene encodes CDR1 MGHRA and CDR2 YSYEKL. The CDR3 coding sequence is TGCGCCAGCAGCCAAACGACTAGCGGGGGAACAGATACGCAGTATTTT. Its protein is CASSQTTSGGTDTQYF.

The chain couples TRBV7-9 to TRBJ2-7, with 9 bases aligning to TRBD1. Germline CDR1 reads SEHNR; CDR2 reads FQNEAQ (reference sequence). The CDR3 totals 15 residues. V lost 3 bases to trimming and J lost 3 bases; unmatched junction nucleotides: 6. CDR3 amino acids: CASSFTGTGLYEQYF. CDR3 nucleotides: TGTGCCAGCAGCTTTACCGGGACAGGGCTCTACGAGCAGTACTTC.

V is TRBV2 and J is TRBJ1-1; TRBD1 might be the D (5 bases). Germline CDR1 SNHLY, CDR2 FYNNEI. The germline V and J ends were trimmed by 9 bases and 1 base, with 12 bases remaining between them. The CDR3 spans 13 residues. This CDR3 is CASTPQGNTEAFF. The CDR3 nucleotides are TGTGCCAGTACCCCCCAGGGGAACACTGAAGCTTTCTTT.

The gene calls are TRBV5-4 and TRBJ2-3, with D possibly TRBD2 on 5 matching bases. Per germline, CDR1 SGHNT and CDR2 YYREEE (reference sequence). Trimming stripped 3 bases from V and 1 base from J, with 6 bases between. CDR3 length equals 13 residues. The CDR3: CASSSRGTDTQYF. CDR3 coding DNA: TGTGCCAGCAGCTCGAGGGGCACAGATACGCAGTATTTT.

V gene TRBV2 combines with J gene TRBJ2-5, with TRBD2 identical over 10 bases. Trimming at V came to 5 bases and at J to 5 bases, leaving 5 bases not matched to a gene. CDR1 and CDR2 from the germline V gene are SNHLY and FYNNEI. This CDR3 region has 14 residues. The CDR3 coding sequence is TGTGCCAGCAGTAGCGGGAGGGCCGATGAGACCCAGTACTTC. Its translation is CASSSGRADETQYF.